Presented here are 23 T cell receptor beta chains from one specimen sequenced in a study of CD8+ T cells in alopecia areata. Stated treatment: oral pan-JAK inhibitor, 5-10 mg twice daily. In each case, RNA was isolated and then reverse transcribed into cDNA as the sequencing template. Profiled with immunoSEQ multiplex PCR; TCRdb holds only in-frame clones, not every one. The sample records around 200,000 clones, roughly three fifths being singletons. Source: CD8+ T cells sorted from blood, taken at week 24, from a patient treated with tofacitinib. The origin of the receptors is a human donor with alopecia areata.

The J gene is TRBJ2-3, the V gene TRBV13; the D gene is possibly TRBD2 (5 bases). Germline V gives CDR1 PRHDT, CDR2 FYEKMQ (reference sequence). Trimming stripped 4 bases from V and 9 bases from J, with 17 bases between. CDR3 length: 14 residues. The CDR3 nucleotides are TGTGCCAGCAGCTCCCCACGTGAACTAGAAACGCAGTATTTT. Amino acid sequence: CASSSPRELETQYF.

This chain connects TRBV6-5 to TRBJ2-7, with 7 bases fitting TRBD2. The junction had 1 base not matched to a gene; V was cut back by 0 bases and J by 2 bases. This CDR3 has 14 amino acids. Germline loops: CDR1 MNHEY, CDR2 SVGAGI. DNA of the CDR3: TGTGCCAGCAGTTACTCTAGCGGGCCCTACGAGCAGTACTTC. The encoded protein is CASSYSSGPYEQYF.

This clone was detected only a few times. The same CDR3 arises from other DNA sequences in this sample as well. The chain uses TRBV28 and TRBJ2-1; D is unclear. V shed 5 bases and J shed 2 bases, with 1 base lying between them. The germline V gene encodes CDR1 MDHEN and CDR2 SYDVKM. The CDR3 is 11 amino acids. In nucleotides, the CDR3 is TGTGCCAGCAGTACCTACAATGAGCAGTTCTTC. This gives the protein CASSTYNEQFF.

This sequence joins TRBV6-4 and TRBJ2-3, with D maybe TRBD1 (6 bases). The CDR3 totals 15 residues. Germline loops: CDR1 MRHNA, CDR2 SNTAGT. V lost 6 bases and J lost 2, with 15 bases in between. CDR3 coding DNA: TGTGCCAGCAGCCCGATCCAGGGGAACACAGATACGCAGTATTTT. Protein: CASSPIQGNTDTQYF.

The chain is built from TRBV30 and TRBJ2-2; TRBD2 agrees at 7 bases. The CDR3 loop spans 14 amino acids. Germline lookup yields CDR1 GTSNPN and CDR2 SVGIG (reference sequence). The J segment lost 2 bases and the V segment lost 2 bases, leaving 2 bases of the junction unmatched. The CDR3 spells CAWSPGLNTGELFF. DNA for the CDR3: TGTGCCTGGAGTCCGGGACTAAACACCGGGGAGCTGTTTTTT.

This clone was picked up a small number of times. V and J are TRBV2 and TRBJ2-1; D may be TRBD1 or TRBD2 (5 bases each). Germline CDR1 reads SNHLY; CDR2 reads FYNNEI. Trimming removed 3 bases from V and 8 bases from J, with 8 bases in between. This CDR3 has 12 amino acids. CDR3 region: CASSDGGDEQFF. In DNA, the CDR3 is TGTGCCAGCAGTGATGGGGGAGATGAGCAGTTCTTC.

The chain carries TRBV6-6 and TRBJ2-7; 8 bases are a match to TRBD1. The CDR3 runs 14 residues. Trimming took 0 bases from V and 6 from J; bases not matched to a gene: 4. Per the germline V gene, CDR1 is MNHNY and CDR2 is SVGAGI (reference sequence). CDR3: CASSYSQGASEQYF. As DNA, the CDR3 is TGTGCCAGCAGTTACTCGCAGGGGGCAAGCGAGCAGTACTTC.

Turning to this clone: Different DNA sequences within this sample yield the same CDR3. This sequence joins TRBV14 and TRBJ2-1; the match to TRBD2 covers 7 bases. The CDR3 totals 12 residues. J gave up 6 bases and V 4 bases, and 0 bases lay outside the gene matches. Germline V gives CDR1 SGHDN, CDR2 FVKESK. CDR3 coding DNA: TGTGCCAGCAGCCCGGGGGGCAATGAGCAGTTCTTC. Protein product: CASSPGGNEQFF.

This clone has only a few counts. This sequence joins TRBV27 and TRBJ2-7; maybe TRBD1 (6 bases). The germline V gene has CDR1 MNHEY and CDR2 SMNVEV (reference sequence). The CDR3 length is 14 residues. Deletions cut 5 bases from V and 2 bases from J, with 13 bases between. CDR3 DNA: TGTGCCAGCAGTCACCGGGACATCGCCTACGAGCAGTACTTC. It encodes CASSHRDIAYEQYF.

The chain joins TRBV27 to TRBJ1-5; 9 positions agree with TRBD1. Looked up from germline, CDR1 is MNHEY and CDR2 is SMNVEV (reference sequence). With V trimmed by 8 bases and J by 4 bases, 3 bases remained unmatched. The CDR3 totals 13 residues. In DNA form, the CDR3 reads TGTGCCAGCCGGGACAGGGCAAATCAGCCCCAGCATTTT. This encodes CASRDRANQPQHF.

The chain employs TRBV15 and TRBJ1-5; D remains unclear. Germline values: CDR1 LNHNV, CDR2 YYDKDF (reference sequence). The CDR3 contains 14 residues. The V gene lost 0 bases and the J gene lost 0 bases, with 3 bases spanning the gap. CDR3 bases: TGTGCCACCAGCAGAGACGGTAGCAATCAGCCCCAGCATTTT. Translating it yields CATSRDGSNQPQHF.

V and J are TRBV9 and TRBJ1-5, with TRBD1 matching 10 bases. Germline CDR1 and CDR2: SGDLS and YYNGEE. Trimming took 4 bases from V and 3 from J; bases not matched to a gene: 4. The CDR3 covers 15 residues. CDR3 residues: CASSLGTGANQPQHF. Here the CDR3 DNA reads TGTGCCAGCAGCCTCGGGACAGGGGCCAATCAGCCCCAGCATTTT.

Only a few counts were recorded for this clone. This chain's CDR3 is CASSPPGNNEQFF. The CDR3 DNA sequence: TGTGCCAGCAGCCCACCCGGAAACAATGAGCAGTTCTTC. The chain has TRBV14 and TRBJ2-1; D not resolved. V was trimmed by 4 bases and J by 5 bases, leaving 9 bases between them. Germline-derived CDR1 and CDR2 are SGHDN and FVKESK. The length of the CDR3 is 13 residues.

The chain uses TRBV30 and TRBJ2-5, with D perhaps TRBD2 (5 bases). The ends were cut back, 1 base at V and 5 bases at J, with 14 bases in the middle. Per the germline V gene, CDR1 is GTSNPN and CDR2 is SVGIG (reference sequence). The length of the CDR3 is 14 residues. CDR3 region: CAWSASNLGETQYF. The CDR3 DNA reads TGTGCCTGGAGTGCTAGCAATCTTGGGGAGACCCAGTACTTC.

The sample holds a few counts of this clone. The chain's CDR3 is CASSSSGGSYNEQFF. CDR3 DNA: TGTGCCAGCAGCTCCAGCGGGGGGTCCTACAATGAGCAGTTCTTC. The gene calls are TRBV7-3 and TRBJ2-1; TRBD2 matches 9 bases. CDR3 length equals 15 residues. The trim removed 4 bases at V and 1 base at J, leaving 2 bases unmatched. CDR1 and CDR2 (germline): SGHTA, FQGTGA.

This clone came up a few times. This sequence joins TRBV6-5 and TRBJ1-2, with 10 bases matching TRBD1. There are 13 residues in the CDR3. Germline CDR1 reads MNHEY; CDR2 reads SVGAGI. After removal of 11 bases from V and 2 bases from J, the junction contained 5 bases not matched to a gene. The CDR3 region is CAARGQGNYGYTF. In nucleotides, the CDR3 is TGTGCCGCAAGGGGACAGGGGAACTATGGCTACACCTTC.

This clone was observed a few times. The chain has TRBV7-9 and TRBJ2-1; D may match TRBD1 or TRBD2 (6 bases each). This CDR3 spans 13 amino acids. With 4 bases removed from V and 7 bases from J, the gap between germline ends came to 11 bases. Germline assignment: CDR1 SEHNR and CDR2 FQNEAQ (reference sequence). The chain's CDR3 is CASSSQGGNEQFF. CDR3 DNA sequence: TGTGCCAGCAGCTCCCAAGGGGGGAATGAGCAGTTCTTC.

V gene TRBV25-1 combines with J gene TRBJ1-2, with TRBD1 matching 7 bases. The CDR3 sequence is 13 residues long. Germline CDR1 MGHDK, CDR2 SYGVNS. Losses at the gene ends were 1 base for V and 7 bases for J; bases not matched to a gene: 3. The CDR3 nucleotides read TGTGCCAGCAGTGAATCGACAGGGAGTGGCTACACCTTC. This encodes CASSESTGSGYTF.

The chain combines TRBV7-9 with TRBJ2-2; 7 bases fit TRBD2. The CDR3 has 12 amino acids. J was trimmed by 11 bases and V by 5 bases; bases with no gene match: 5. CDR1 is SEHNR and CDR2 is FQNEAQ in the germline V gene (reference sequence). In DNA form, the CDR3 reads TGTGCCAGCAGCAACGGCGGGGGAGAGCTGTTTTTT. Encoded protein: CASSNGGGELFF.

A note on this clone: Other DNA sequences in this sample translate to the same CDR3. The chain carries TRBV29-1 and TRBJ1-1; D uncertain. Germline V gene lookup returns CDR1 SQVTM and CDR2 ANQGSEA. CDR3 length: 11 amino acids. V dropped 6 bases and J dropped 1 base, with 6 bases sitting between them. The CDR3 DNA sequence: TGCAGCGTGGTGAGGAACACTGAAGCTTTCTTT. As protein: CSVVRNTEAFF.

V is TRBV4-1 and J is TRBJ2-1; a possible D gene is TRBD2 (5 bases). The length of the CDR3 is 12 residues. The V end was cut by 1 base, the J end by 8 bases, with 6 bases between. Germline CDR1 is MGHRA and CDR2 is YSYEKL. CDR3 bases: TGCGCCAGCAGCCAAGCCGGGGATGAGCAGTTCTTC. Translating gives CASSQAGDEQFF.

This clone was seen just once. This chain links TRBV4-1 with TRBJ2-1, with TRBD2 as a possible D gene (6 bases). The CDR3 is made up of 16 amino acids. V shed 4 bases and J shed 0 bases, with 13 bases lying between them. The germline V gene encodes CDR1 MGHRA and CDR2 YSYEKL. The CDR3, as DNA: TGCGCCAGCAGCCTGTACGGGGGAAGCTCCTACAATGAGCAGTTCTTC. Protein sequence: CASSLYGGSSYNEQFF.

The V and J genes are TRBV4-1 and TRBJ2-7; tentatively, D is TRBD1 (5 bases). The V end lost 5 bases, the J end lost 4 bases, and 18 bases lay between the germline ends. The germline V gene encodes CDR1 MGHRA and CDR2 YSYEKL. This CDR3 is built from 15 residues. The CDR3 loop is CASSDRQTSGYEQYF. The CDR3 DNA follows: TGCGCCAGCAGCGACAGACAGACCTCAGGGTACGAGCAGTACTTC.